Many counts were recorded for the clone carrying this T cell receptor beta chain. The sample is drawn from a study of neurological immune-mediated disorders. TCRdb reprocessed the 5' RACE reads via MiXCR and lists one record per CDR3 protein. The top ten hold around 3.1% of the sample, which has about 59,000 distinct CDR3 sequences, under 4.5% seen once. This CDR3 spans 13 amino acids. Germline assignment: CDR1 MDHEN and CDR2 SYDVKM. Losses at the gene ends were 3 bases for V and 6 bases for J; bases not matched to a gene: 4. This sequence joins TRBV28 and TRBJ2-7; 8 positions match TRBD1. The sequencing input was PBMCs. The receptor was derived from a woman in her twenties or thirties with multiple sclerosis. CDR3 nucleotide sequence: TGTGCCAGCAGTTTGGTCAGGGGGCGCGAGCAGTACTTC. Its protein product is CASSLVRGREQYF.